Listed below are T cell receptor beta chains from one sample, sequenced in a study of identical twins. TCRdb recomputed calls from the 5' RACE reads with MiXCR, one row per CDR3 protein. The data hold approximately 670,000 distinct CDR3 sequences, with 5.5% to 7.5% observed a single time. Sequences were obtained from naive T cells sorted from blood. These receptor sequences come from a man younger than 35 in good health. The CDR3 runs from the conserved cysteine through the conserved F or W. The D gene is left open where the match is weak. Clone size is not always given. Where it is, it says once, few, many or a class for expanded clones.

abundance	v_gene	len	j_gene	d_gene	CDR3nt	CDR3aa
many	TRBV20-1	15	TRBJ2-1	.	TGCAGTGCCCGTCTGGCGGGATCGTCCTACAATGAGCAGTTCTTC	CSARLAGSSYNEQFF
.	TRBV29-1	14	TRBJ2-1	TRBD2	TGCAGCGTCGCGAGTCGACTAGCTGGGTATGAGCAGTTCTTC	CSVASRLAGYEQFF
many	TRBV7-9	16	TRBJ1-2	TRBD1	TGTGCCAGCAGCCCAGACAGGGCAGCGTACGACTATGGCTACACCTTC	CASSPDRAAYDYGYTF
few	TRBV11-2	16	TRBJ2-7	.	TGTGCCAGCAGTAAAACGGACAGCGCCTACTCCTACGAGCAGTACTTC	CASSKTDSAYSYEQYF
few	TRBV18	15	TRBJ2-7	.	TGTGCCAGCTCGCCATACGGGACCGAAATTAATGAGCTGTACTTC	CASSPYGTEINELYF
few	TRBV6-2/TRBV6-3	13	TRBJ1-2	.	TGTGCCAGCAAACTAGACAGGCAAAATGGCTACACCTTC	CASKLDRQNGYTF
.	TRBV29-1	12	TRBJ2-7	.	TGCAGCGTTGGGGAGGTTCCCTACGAGCAGTACTTC	CSVGEVPYEQYF
many	TRBV29-1	13	TRBJ2-2	.	TGCAGCGGATCTTGGGGGGGCCACGGGGAGCTGTTTTTT	CSGSWGGHGELFF
.	TRBV6-2/TRBV6-3	16	TRBJ2-7	TRBD1	TGTGCCAGCAGAATTCGCGAAGGACAGGGCTCCTACGAGCAGTACTTC	CASRIREGQGSYEQYF
few	TRBV4-2	19	TRBJ2-7	TRBD1	TGTGCCAGCAGCCAAGAGCAGAACGGGTGGGGGACAGGACTCTACGAGCAGTACTTC	CASSQEQNGWGTGLYEQYF